The 14 T cell receptor beta chains listed next were all sequenced from one sample in a study of radiation and T cells in renal cell carcinoma. Time point reported: blood 2 weeks post-SBRT. Treatment in this sample: 15 Gy SBRT to primary tumor, nephrectomy 4 weeks later. Measured with immunoSEQ multiplex PCR; TCRdb has only the in-frame clones, and not every one. The sample has 100,000 to 150,000 clones, around 80% seen once; the top ten hold around 6.1%. The sequencing here drew on blood, taken from a patient whose treatment included radiotherapy and nephrectomy. Receptors originate from a man in his fifties or sixties with renal cell carcinoma.

V is TRBV2 and J is TRBJ1-1, with 10 bases lining up with TRBD1. The V segment lost 8 bases and the J segment 5 bases; nucleotides outside the gene matches: 8. The CDR3 is 14 residues long. Per the germline V gene, CDR1 is SNHLY and CDR2 is FYNNEI. CDR3 sequence (DNA): TGTGCCAGCGGCCGAGGACAGGGGGGTACTGAAGCTTTCTTT. Translation gives CASGRGQGGTEAFF.

The CDR3, as DNA: TGTGCCATCAGTGACCCTTCCATGGTGAACACTGAAGCTTTCTTT. Encoded protein: CAISDPSMVNTEAFF. V usage is TRBV10-3 and J usage is TRBJ1-1; the D is unclear. The germline gives CDR1 ENHRY, CDR2 SYGVKD. Deletions cut 3 bases from V and 0 bases from J, with 11 bases between. This CDR3 comprises 15 residues.

The chain is built from TRBV18 and TRBJ2-4; possible D gene TRBD1, 5 bases. Germline V CDR1 and CDR2: KGHSH, LQKENI. The CDR3 is 15 amino acids. V lost 3 bases and J 6 bases, leaving 15 bases between the germline ends. CDR3 sequence reads: CASSPVGLDRNIQYF. In DNA form, the CDR3 reads TGTGCCAGCTCACCCGTGGGATTAGACAGAAACATTCAGTACTTC.

The chain combines TRBV27 with TRBJ2-1; 7 bases map to TRBD1. CDR1 is MNHEY, CDR2 SMNVEV, per germline (reference sequence). V dropped 3 bases and J dropped 7; count of bases not matched to a gene: 9. There are 15 residues in the CDR3. CDR3 coding DNA: TGTGCCAGCAGTTTTTACGGGGACAGATTTAATGAGCAGTTCTTC. Protein sequence: CASSFYGDRFNEQFF.

V gene TRBV10-3 combines with J gene TRBJ2-1; 9 positions agree with TRBD1. This CDR3 has 14 residues. The germline V gene has CDR1 ENHRY and CDR2 SYGVKD. The junction had 8 bases not matched to a gene; V was cut back by 7 bases and J by 7 bases. The CDR3 protein is CAINRDRGVNEQFF. CDR3 bases: TGTGCCATCAATCGCGACAGGGGGGTGAATGAGCAGTTCTTC.

This chain links TRBV5-4 with TRBJ1-2; perhaps TRBD1 as D (6 bases). Trimming left V 0 bases short and J 3 bases short, with 9 bases between. Germline CDR1 reads SGHNT; CDR2 reads YYREEE (reference sequence). CDR3 size: 14 residues. CDR3 region: CASSLGQDHYGYTF. The CDR3 DNA is TGTGCCAGCAGCTTGGGACAGGACCACTATGGCTACACCTTC.

There are a few counts of this clone. This chain joins TRBV10-2 and TRBJ2-7; D unresolved. Germline V gene sequence: CDR1 WSHSY, CDR2 SAAADI. Trimming took 2 bases from V and 1 from J, leaving 6 bases between them. This CDR3 is built from 13 residues. This chain's CDR3 is CASSEAGSYEQYF. DNA for the CDR3: TGCGCCAGCAGTGAGGCCGGGTCCTACGAGCAGTACTTC.

This sequence joins TRBV20-1 and TRBJ1-1, with 7 positions matching TRBD1. CDR1 and CDR2 from the germline V gene are DFQATT and SNEGSKA (reference sequence). Trimming at V came to 3 bases and at J to 10 bases, leaving 5 bases not matched to a gene. This CDR3 has 11 residues. CDR3 residues: CSASRQGGAFF. The CDR3 nucleotides are TGCAGTGCTAGTAGACAGGGAGGAGCTTTCTTT.

Concerning this clone: One end of the junction varies from germline; a read error may be responsible. The rearrangement links TRBV10-3 to TRBJ2-3; a weak D match, TRBD2 (6 bases). Germline V gives CDR1 ENHRY, CDR2 SYGVKD. The CDR3 consists of 15 residues. CDR3 loop: CATSSFSGYTDTQYF. CDR3 DNA sequence: TGTGCCACCAGTTCGTTTAGCGGCTACACAGATACGCAGTATTTT.

In this sample, this clone turned up many times. The V and J genes are TRBV7-2 and TRBJ1-5; TRBD1 aligns across 7 bases. Germline CDR1 and CDR2: SGHTA and FQGNSA. The V segment lost 1 base and the J segment 6 bases; nucleotides outside the gene matches: 6. The CDR3 spans 15 residues. CDR3 DNA: TGTGCCAGCAGCTTAGACACAGGGGCGGGTCAGCCCCAGCATTTT. Protein sequence: CASSLDTGAGQPQHF. Full variable domain (missing parts from reference TRBV7-2 and TRBJ1-5): GAGVSQSPSNKVTEKGKDVELRCDPISGHTALYWYRQSLGQGLEFLIYFQGNSAPDKSGLPSDRFSAERTGGSVSTLTIQRTQQEDSAVYLCASSLDTGAGQPQHFGDGTRLSIL.

The chain couples TRBV5-5 to TRBJ2-7, with 7 bases matching TRBD1. This CDR3 contains 15 residues. Germline CDR1 and CDR2: SGHKS and YYEKEE (reference sequence). With 3 bases clipped from V and 4 bases from J, the junction kept 10 bases outside the gene matches. CDR3 region: CASSWTGPLTYEQYF. The CDR3 DNA reads as TGTGCCAGCAGCTGGACAGGTCCCCTCACATACGAGCAGTACTTC. The full variable domain, in which reference TRBV5-5 and TRBJ2-7 provide the parts outside the CDR3, is DAGVTQSPTHLIKTRGQQVTLRCSPISGHKSVSWYQQVLGQGPQFIFQYYEKEERGRGNFPDRFSARQFPNYSSELNVNALLLGDSALYLCASSWTGPLTYEQYFGPGTRLTVT.

The chain joins TRBV5-1 to TRBJ2-2; perhaps TRBD1 as D (6 bases). Per germline, CDR1 SGHRS and CDR2 YFSETQ. The CDR3 extends over 13 amino acids. Trimming cost V 5 bases and J 6 bases, with 11 bases left between them. The CDR3 spells CASRLTGSGELFF. CDR3 DNA sequence: TGCGCCAGCAGACTAACAGGGTCCGGGGAGCTGTTTTTT.

V is TRBV5-5 and J is TRBJ2-1, with TRBD2 as a possible D gene (6 bases). Trimming shortened V by 2 bases and J by 2 bases, and 11 bases separated the two germline ends. The CDR3 has 15 residues. The germline CDR1 and CDR2 sequences are SGHKS and YYEKEE (reference sequence). Written as DNA, the CDR3 is TGTGCCAGCAGCTTAGGCGGGGTCCCCTACAATGAGCAGTTCTTC. It encodes CASSLGGVPYNEQFF.

The chain employs TRBV11-1 and TRBJ1-1, with 7 bases aligning to TRBD1. J gave up 3 bases and V 5 bases, and 3 bases lay outside the gene matches. Germline V gene data show CDR1 as SGHAT and CDR2 as FQDESV (reference sequence). The CDR3 spans 13 residues. The CDR3 DNA reads as TGTGCCAGCAGCCAGGGGGGGGACACTGAAGCTTTCTTT. This gives the protein CASSQGGDTEAFF.